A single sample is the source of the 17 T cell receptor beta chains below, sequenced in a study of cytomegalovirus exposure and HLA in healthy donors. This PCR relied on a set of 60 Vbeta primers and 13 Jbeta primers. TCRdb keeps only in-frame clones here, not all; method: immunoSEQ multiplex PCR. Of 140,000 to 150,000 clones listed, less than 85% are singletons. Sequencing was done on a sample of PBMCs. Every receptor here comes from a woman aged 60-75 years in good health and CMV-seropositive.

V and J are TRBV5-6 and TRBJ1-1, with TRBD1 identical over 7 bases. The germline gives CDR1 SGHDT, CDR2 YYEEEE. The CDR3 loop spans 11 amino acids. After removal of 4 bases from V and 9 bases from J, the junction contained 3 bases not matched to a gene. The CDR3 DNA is TGTGCCAGCAGCCAGGACAGGAAAGCTTTCTTT. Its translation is CASSQDRKAFF.

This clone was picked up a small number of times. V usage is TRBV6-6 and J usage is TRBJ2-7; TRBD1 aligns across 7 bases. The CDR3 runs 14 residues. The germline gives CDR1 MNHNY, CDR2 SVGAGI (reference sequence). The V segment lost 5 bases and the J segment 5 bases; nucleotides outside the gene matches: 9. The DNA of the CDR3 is TGTGCCAGCAGTCCACAGGGGATCCCCAACGAGCAGTACTTC. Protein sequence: CASSPQGIPNEQYF.

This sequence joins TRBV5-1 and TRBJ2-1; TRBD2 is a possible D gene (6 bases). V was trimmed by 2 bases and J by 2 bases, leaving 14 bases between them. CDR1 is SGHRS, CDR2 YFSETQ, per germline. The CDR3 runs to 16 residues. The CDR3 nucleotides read TGCGCCAGCAGCTTTACCGGGGACTCGACCTACAATGAGCAGTTCTTC. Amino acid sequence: CASSFTGDSTYNEQFF. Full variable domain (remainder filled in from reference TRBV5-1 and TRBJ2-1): KAGVTQTPRYLIKTRGQQVTLSCSPISGHRSVSWYQQTPGQGLQFLFEYFSETQRNKGNFPGRFSGRQFSNSRSEMNVSTLELGDSALYLCASSFTGDSTYNEQFFGPGTRLTVL.

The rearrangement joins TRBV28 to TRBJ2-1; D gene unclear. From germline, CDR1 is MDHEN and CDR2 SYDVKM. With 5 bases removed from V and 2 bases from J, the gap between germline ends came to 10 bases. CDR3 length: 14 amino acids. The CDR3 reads CASSNGATYNEQFF. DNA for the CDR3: TGTGCCAGCAGTAATGGAGCTACCTACAATGAGCAGTTCTTC.

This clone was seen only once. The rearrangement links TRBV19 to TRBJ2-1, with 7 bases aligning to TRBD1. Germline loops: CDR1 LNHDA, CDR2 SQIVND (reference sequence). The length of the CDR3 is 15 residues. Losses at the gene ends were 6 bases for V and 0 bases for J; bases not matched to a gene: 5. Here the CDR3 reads CASSLQGNSYNEQFF. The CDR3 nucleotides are TGTGCCAGTAGCCTACAGGGGAACTCCTACAATGAGCAGTTCTTC.

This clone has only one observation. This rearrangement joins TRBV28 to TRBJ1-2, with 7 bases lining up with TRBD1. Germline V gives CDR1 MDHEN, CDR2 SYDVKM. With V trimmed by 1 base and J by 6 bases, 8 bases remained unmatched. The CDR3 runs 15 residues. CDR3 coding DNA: TGTGCCAGCAGTTTATCGGCCAGGGGGTCCGATGGCTACACCTTC. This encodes CASSLSARGSDGYTF.

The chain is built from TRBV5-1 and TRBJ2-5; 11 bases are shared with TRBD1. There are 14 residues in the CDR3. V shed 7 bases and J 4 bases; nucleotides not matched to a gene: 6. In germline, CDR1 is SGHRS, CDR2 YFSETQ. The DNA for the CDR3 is TGCGCCAGCGCTGCTGGGACAGGGGGAGAGACCCAGTACTTC. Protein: CASAAGTGGETQYF.

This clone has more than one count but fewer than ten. The CDR3 spells CASSLGGWGTRNIQYF. The CDR3, as DNA: TGTGCCAGCAGCTTAGGGGGCTGGGGAACCCGAAACATTCAGTACTTC. The chain recombines TRBV7-2 with TRBJ2-4, with D perhaps TRBD1 (5 bases). V was cut by 1 base and J by 6 bases, with 16 bases left in between. The CDR3 runs 16 residues. CDR1 and CDR2 from the germline V gene are SGHTA and FQGNSA.

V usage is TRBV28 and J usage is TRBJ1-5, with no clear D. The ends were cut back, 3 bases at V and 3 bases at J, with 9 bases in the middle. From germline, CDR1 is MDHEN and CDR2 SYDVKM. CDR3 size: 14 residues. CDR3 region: CASSFSEYNQPQHF. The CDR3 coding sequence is TGTGCCAGCAGTTTTTCGGAGTACAATCAGCCCCAGCATTTT.

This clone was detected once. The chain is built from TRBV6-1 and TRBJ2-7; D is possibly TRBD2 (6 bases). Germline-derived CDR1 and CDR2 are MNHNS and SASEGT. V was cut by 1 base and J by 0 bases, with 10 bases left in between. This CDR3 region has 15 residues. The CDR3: CASSEVGLPSYEQYF. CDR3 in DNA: TGTGCCAGCAGTGAAGTGGGACTCCCCTCCTACGAGCAGTACTTC.

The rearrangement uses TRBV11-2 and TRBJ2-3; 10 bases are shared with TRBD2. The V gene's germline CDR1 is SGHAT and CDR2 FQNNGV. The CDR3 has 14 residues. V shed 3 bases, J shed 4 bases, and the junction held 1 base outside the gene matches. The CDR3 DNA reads TGTGCCAGCAGCTTTAGCGGGAGGTCAGATACGCAGTATTTT. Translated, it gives CASSFSGRSDTQYF.

CDR3 bases: TGTGCCATCAGTGGGACAGGGGGTTACACTGAAGCTTTCTTT. Protein sequence: CAISGTGGYTEAFF. V and J are TRBV10-3 and TRBJ1-1, with 10 bases lining up with TRBD1. CDR1 is ENHRY and CDR2 is SYGVKD in the germline V gene. V lost 4 bases to trimming and J lost 3 bases; unmatched junction nucleotides: 2. The CDR3 is 14 amino acids.

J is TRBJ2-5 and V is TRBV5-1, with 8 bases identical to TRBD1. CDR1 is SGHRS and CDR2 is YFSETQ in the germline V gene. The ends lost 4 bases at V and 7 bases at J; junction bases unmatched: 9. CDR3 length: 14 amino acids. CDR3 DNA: TGCGCCAGCAGCCCGGGACAGGCCCCGGCGACCCAGTACTTC. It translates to CASSPGQAPATQYF.

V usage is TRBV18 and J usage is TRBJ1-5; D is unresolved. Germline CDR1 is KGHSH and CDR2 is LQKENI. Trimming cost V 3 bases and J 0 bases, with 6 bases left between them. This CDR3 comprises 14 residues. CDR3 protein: CASSPLYSNQPQHF. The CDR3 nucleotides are TGTGCCAGCTCACCCCTCTATAGCAATCAGCCCCAGCATTTT.

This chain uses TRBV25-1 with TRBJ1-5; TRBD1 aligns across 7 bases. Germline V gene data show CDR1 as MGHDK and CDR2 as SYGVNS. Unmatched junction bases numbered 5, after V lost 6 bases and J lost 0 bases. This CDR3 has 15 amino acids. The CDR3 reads CASRPRGYSNQPQHF. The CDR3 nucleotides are TGTGCCAGCAGACCCAGGGGGTATAGCAATCAGCCCCAGCATTTT.

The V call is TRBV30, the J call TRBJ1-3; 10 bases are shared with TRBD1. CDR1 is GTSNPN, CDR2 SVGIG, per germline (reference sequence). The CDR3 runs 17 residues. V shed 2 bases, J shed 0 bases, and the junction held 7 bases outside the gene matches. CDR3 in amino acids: CAWSPLGQGVSGNTIYF. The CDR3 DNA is TGTGCCTGGAGTCCTCTAGGACAGGGGGTCTCTGGAAACACCATATATTTT.

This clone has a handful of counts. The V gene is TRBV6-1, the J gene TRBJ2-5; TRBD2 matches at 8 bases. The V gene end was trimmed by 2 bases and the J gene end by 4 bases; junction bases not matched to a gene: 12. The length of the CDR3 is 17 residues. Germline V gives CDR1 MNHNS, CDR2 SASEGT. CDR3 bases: TGTGCCAGCAGTGAAAATCCTGTCGGGAGGGGCGGAGAGACCCAGTACTTC. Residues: CASSENPVGRGGETQYF.